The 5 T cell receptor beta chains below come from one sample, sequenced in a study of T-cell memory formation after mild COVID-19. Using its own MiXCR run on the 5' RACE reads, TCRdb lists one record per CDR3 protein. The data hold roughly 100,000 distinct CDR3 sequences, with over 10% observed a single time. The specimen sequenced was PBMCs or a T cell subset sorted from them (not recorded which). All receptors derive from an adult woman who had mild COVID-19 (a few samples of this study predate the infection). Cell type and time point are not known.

The CDR3 spells CASNGRHTGELFF. CDR3 sequence (DNA): TGTGCCAGTAACGGACGGCACACCGGGGAGCTGTTTTTT. The chain combines TRBV19 with TRBJ2-2; no clear D gene. The germline V gene encodes CDR1 LNHDA and CDR2 SQIVND (reference sequence). V shed 7 bases and J shed 3 bases, with 9 bases lying between them. This CDR3 has 13 residues.

DNA for the CDR3: TGTGCCAGCAGCTCGCCTACAGGGTGGAACACTGAAGCTTTCTTT. Amino acids: CASSSPTGWNTEAFF. This chain connects TRBV5-4 to TRBJ1-1; D perhaps matches TRBD1 (6 bases). V gave up 3 bases and J gave up 1 base, with 13 bases separating them. The CDR3 is 15 residues long. Germline loops: CDR1 SGHNT, CDR2 YYREEE (reference sequence).

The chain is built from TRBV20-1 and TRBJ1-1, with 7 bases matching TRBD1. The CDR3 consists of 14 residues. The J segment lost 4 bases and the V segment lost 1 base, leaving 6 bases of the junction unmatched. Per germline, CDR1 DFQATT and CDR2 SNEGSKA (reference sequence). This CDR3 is CSARGEGAVTEAFF. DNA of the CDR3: TGCAGTGCTAGAGGCGAGGGGGCTGTCACTGAAGCTTTCTTT.

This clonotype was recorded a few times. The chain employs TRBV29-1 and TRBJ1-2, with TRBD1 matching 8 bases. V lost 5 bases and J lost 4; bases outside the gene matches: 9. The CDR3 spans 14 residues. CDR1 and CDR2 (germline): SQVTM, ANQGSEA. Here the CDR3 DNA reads TGCAGCGTTCCGTATCAGGGGGCGCTCTATGGCTACACCTTC. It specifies CSVPYQGALYGYTF.

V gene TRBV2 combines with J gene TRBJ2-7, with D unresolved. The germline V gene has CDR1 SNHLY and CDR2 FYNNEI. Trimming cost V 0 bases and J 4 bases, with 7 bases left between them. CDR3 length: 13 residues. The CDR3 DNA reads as TGTGCCAGCAGTGAAGCGATCGATTACGAGCAGTACTTC. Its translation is CASSEAIDYEQYF.